The T cell receptor (beta chain) under discussion was sequenced for a study of shared clonotypes between healthy human individuals. Study at large: Donors, aged 18 to 49, were a couple of women and three men. Each donor's CD4 naive and CD4 memory cells filled three plates apiece, CD8 naive two, and CD8 memory one.

CD45RO-negative, CCR7-positively selected cells formed the naive CD8 fraction, excluding terminally differentiated effector memory CD45RA+ cells. The assay used deep level. Researchers divided each subset's genomic DNA evenly across several immunoSEQ plates. Profiled with immunoSEQ multiplex PCR; TCRdb holds only in-frame clones, not every one. This table has around 580,000 clones, 95% to 98% appearing once. The TCR comes from a man aged 25 to 40 in good health. What was sequenced was naive CD8+ T cells sorted from blood.

The CDR3 sequence: CASSRPSSSAEHNEQFF. The CDR3 bases are TGTGCCAGCAGCCGGCCTAGCAGCTCGGCGGAACACAATGAGCAGTTCTTC. This rearrangement joins TRBV4-2 to TRBJ2-1; a possible D gene is TRBD2 (5 bases). V was shortened by 4 bases and J by 5 bases, with 21 bases between the two germline ends. The V gene's germline CDR1 is LGHNA and CDR2 YNFKEQ. The CDR3 is 17 residues long.